The source of this T cell receptor (beta chain) is a study of blood T cell repertoires in COVID-19. Assay: immunoSEQ multiplex PCR; the TCRdb copy retains only in-frame clones and omits some. Counted here are about 200,000 clones, just under 85% occurring once; the ten biggest clones make up approximately 15%. There are 12 residues in the CDR3. V lost 5 bases and J 5 bases, leaving 6 bases between the germline ends. As regards this clone: Other DNA sequences from this sample encode an identical CDR3 as well.

The material sequenced was PBMCs or T cells enriched from blood (not recorded which). The rearrangement uses TRBV12-3 or TRBV12-4 and TRBJ2-2, with TRBD2 as a possible D gene (6 bases). The TCR comes from a middle-aged man who had recovered from COVID-19. The DNA for the CDR3 is TGTGCCAGCAGTCGGGGGACCGGGGAGCTGTTTTTT. Translation gives CASSRGTGELFF.